This TCR beta chain was profiled in a study of T cell clonotyping in hematopoietic cell transplantation. The time point was: recipient sample about 28 days before transplant, after cytoreduction. The method was immunoSEQ multiplex PCR; TCRdb's version includes in-frame clones alone and lacks a portion of them. Among about 36,000 clones, roughly 94% were seen once, and the ten largest hold roughly 1.6%. The material sequenced was peripheral blood mononuclear cells, taken before stem cell transplant. The TCR originated in a man aged 40-50 years with chronic myeloid leukemia. Some clones in this sample may be carry-over from other donors' samples.

As DNA, the CDR3 is TGTGCCAGCTCACCACCGGTGACAGGGGAAACCGGGGAGCTGTTTTTT. It translates to CASSPPVTGETGELFF. The chain has TRBV18 and TRBJ2-2, with 8 bases identical to TRBD1. From germline, CDR1 is KGHSH and CDR2 LQKENI. V was clipped by 0 bases and J by 5 bases; unmatched bases: 5. The CDR3 has 16 amino acids.